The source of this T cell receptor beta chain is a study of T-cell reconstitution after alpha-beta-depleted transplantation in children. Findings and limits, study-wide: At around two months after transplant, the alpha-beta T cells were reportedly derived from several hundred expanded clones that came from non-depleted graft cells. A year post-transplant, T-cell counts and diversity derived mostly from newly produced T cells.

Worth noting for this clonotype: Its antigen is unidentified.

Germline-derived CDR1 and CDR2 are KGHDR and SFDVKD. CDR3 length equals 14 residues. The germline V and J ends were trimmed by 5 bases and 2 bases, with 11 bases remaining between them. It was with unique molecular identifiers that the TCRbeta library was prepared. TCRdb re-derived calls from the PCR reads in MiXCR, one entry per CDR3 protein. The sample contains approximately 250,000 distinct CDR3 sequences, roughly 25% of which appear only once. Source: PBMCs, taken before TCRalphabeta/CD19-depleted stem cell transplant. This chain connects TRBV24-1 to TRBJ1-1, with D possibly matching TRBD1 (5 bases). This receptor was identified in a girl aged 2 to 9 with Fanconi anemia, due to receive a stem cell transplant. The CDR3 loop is CATSVVGGNTEAFF. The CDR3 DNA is TGTGCCACCAGTGTCGTGGGGGGAAACACTGAAGCTTTCTTT.